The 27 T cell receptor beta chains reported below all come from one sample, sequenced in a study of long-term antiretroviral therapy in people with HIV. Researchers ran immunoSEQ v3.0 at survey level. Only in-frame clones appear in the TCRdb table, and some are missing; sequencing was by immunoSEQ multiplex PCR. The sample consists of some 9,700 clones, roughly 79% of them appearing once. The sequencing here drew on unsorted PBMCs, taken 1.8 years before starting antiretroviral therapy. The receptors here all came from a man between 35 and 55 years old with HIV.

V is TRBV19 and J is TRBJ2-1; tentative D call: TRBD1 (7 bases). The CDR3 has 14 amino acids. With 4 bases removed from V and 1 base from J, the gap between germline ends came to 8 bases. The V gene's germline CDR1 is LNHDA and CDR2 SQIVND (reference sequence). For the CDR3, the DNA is TGTGCCAGTAGTACAGGGGGGTCCTACAATGAGCAGTTCTTC. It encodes CASSTGGSYNEQFF.

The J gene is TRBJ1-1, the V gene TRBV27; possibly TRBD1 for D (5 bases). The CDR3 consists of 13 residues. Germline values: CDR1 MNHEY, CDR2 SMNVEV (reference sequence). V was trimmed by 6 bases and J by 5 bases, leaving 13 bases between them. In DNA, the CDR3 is TGTGCCAGCAGCCAAAGGGGAAATACTGAAGCTTTCTTT. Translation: CASSQRGNTEAFF.

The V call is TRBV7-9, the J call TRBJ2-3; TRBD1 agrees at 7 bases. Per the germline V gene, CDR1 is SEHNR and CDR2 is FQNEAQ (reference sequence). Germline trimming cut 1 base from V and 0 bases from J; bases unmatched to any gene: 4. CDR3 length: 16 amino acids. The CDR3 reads CASSLGDRPSTDTQYF. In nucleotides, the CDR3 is TGTGCCAGCAGCTTAGGGGACAGACCTAGCACAGATACGCAGTATTTT.

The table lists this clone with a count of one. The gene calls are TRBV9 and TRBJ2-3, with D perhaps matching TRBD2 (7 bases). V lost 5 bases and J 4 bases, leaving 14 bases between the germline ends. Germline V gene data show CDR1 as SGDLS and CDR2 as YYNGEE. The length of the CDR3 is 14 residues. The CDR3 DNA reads TGTGCCAGCAGGGGAGGGGGGGCCTCAGATACGCAGTATTTT. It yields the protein CASRGGGASDTQYF.

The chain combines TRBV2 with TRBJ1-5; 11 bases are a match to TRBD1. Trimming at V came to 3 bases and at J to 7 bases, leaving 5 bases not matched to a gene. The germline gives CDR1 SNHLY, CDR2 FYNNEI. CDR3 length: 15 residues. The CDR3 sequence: CASSDGTGGKQPQHF. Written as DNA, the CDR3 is TGTGCCAGCAGTGACGGGACAGGGGGAAAGCAGCCCCAGCATTTT.

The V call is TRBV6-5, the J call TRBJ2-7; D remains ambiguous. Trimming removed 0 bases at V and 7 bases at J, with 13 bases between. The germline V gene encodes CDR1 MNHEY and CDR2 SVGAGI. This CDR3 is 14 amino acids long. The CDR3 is CASSYSSLNWEQYF. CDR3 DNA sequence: TGTGCCAGCAGTTACTCGAGTCTCAACTGGGAGCAGTACTTC.

The chain's CDR3 is CASSLRDRGNSPLHF. CDR3 coding DNA: TGTGCCAGCAGCTTAAGAGACAGGGGTAATTCACCCCTCCACTTT. The genes are TRBV5-6 and TRBJ1-6; 8 positions agree with TRBD1. With 2 bases clipped from V and 6 bases from J, the junction kept 4 bases outside the gene matches. There are 15 residues in the CDR3. In germline, CDR1 is SGHDT, CDR2 YYEEEE.

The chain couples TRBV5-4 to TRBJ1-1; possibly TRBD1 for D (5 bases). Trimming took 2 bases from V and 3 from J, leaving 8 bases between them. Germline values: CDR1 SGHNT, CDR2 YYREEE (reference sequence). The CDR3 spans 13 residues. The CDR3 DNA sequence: TGTGCCAGCAGCTTCCAGGGTGACACTGAAGCTTTCTTT. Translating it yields CASSFQGDTEAFF.

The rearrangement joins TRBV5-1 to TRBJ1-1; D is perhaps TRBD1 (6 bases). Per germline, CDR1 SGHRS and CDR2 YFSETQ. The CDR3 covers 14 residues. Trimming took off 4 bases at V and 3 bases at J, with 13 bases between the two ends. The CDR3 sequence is CASSEQGGDTEAFF. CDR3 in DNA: TGCGCCAGCAGCGAACAGGGAGGGGACACTGAAGCTTTCTTT.

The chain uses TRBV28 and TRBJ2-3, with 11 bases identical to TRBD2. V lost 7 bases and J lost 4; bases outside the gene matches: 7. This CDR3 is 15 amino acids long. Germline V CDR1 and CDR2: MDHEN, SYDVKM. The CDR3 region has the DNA TGTGCCAGCATCCTAGCGGGGGGACACTCAGATACGCAGTATTTT. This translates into CASILAGGHSDTQYF. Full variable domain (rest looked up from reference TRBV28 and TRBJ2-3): DVKVTQSSRYLVKRTGEKVFLECVQDMDHENMFWYRQDPGLGLRLIYFSYDVKMKEKGDIPEGYSVSREKKERFSLILESASTNQTSMYLCASILAGGHSDTQYFGPGTRLTVL.

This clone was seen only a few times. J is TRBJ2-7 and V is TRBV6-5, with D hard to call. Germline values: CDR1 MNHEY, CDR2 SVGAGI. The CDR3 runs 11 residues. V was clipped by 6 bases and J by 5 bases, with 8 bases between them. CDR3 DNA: TGTGCCAGCAGCTCCTGGGACGAGCAGTACTTC. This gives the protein CASSSWDEQYF.

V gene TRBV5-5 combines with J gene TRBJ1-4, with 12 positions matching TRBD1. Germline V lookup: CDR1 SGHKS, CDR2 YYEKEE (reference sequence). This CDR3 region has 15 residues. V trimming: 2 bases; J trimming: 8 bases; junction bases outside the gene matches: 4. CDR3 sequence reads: CASSLTGTGGEKLFF. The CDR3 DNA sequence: TGTGCCAGCAGCTTAACCGGGACAGGGGGCGAAAAACTGTTTTTT.

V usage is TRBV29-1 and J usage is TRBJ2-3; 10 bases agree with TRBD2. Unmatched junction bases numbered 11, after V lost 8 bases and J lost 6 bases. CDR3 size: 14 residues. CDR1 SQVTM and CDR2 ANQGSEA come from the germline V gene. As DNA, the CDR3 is TGCAGCATGACCGGGACTAGCGTGTGGGATACGCAGTATTTT. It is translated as CSMTGTSVWDTQYF.

CDR3 nucleotide sequence: TGTGCCAGCAGCGGGACAGATACGGCGGGAAATGGCTACACCTTC. Its translation: CASSGTDTAGNGYTF. The V gene is TRBV5-6, the J gene TRBJ1-2; 7 positions agree with TRBD1. Germline lookup yields CDR1 SGHDT and CDR2 YYEEEE. The CDR3 runs 15 residues. V shed 4 bases, J shed 6 bases, and the junction held 12 bases outside the gene matches.

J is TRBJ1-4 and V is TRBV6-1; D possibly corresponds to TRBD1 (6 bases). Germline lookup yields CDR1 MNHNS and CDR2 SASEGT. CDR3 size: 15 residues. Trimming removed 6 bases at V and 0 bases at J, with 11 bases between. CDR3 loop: CASRKGESTNEKLFF. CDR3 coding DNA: TGTGCCAGCAGGAAGGGGGAGTCAACTAATGAAAAACTGTTTTTT.

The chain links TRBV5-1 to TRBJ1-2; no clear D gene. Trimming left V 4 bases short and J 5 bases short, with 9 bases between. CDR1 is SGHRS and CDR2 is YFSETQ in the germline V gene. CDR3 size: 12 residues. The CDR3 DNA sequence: TGCGCCAGCAGCCTCGGGATTTATGGCTACACCTTC. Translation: CASSLGIYGYTF.

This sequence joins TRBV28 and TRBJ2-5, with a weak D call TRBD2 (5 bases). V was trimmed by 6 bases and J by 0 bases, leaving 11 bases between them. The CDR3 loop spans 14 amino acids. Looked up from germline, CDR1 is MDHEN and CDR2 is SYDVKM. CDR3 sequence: CASRTGINQETQYF. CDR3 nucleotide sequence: TGTGCCAGCAGAACCGGGATAAACCAAGAGACCCAGTACTTC. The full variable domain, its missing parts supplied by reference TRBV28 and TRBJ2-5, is DVKVTQSSRYLVKRTGEKVFLECVQDMDHENMFWYRQDPGLGLRLIYFSYDVKMKEKGDIPEGYSVSREKKERFSLILESASTNQTSMYLCASRTGINQETQYFGPGTRLLVL.

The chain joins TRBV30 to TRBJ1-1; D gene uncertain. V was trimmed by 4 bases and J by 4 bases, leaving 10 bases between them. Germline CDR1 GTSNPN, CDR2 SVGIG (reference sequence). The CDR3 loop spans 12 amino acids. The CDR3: CAWTVGSTEAFF. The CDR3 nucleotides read TGTGCCTGGACGGTCGGGTCCACTGAAGCTTTCTTT.

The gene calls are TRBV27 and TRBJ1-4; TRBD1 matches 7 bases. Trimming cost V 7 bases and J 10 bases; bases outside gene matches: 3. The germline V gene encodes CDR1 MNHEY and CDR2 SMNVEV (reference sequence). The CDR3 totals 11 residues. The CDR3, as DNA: TGTGCCAGCACCTCAGGGGGAAAACTGTTTTTT. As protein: CASTSGGKLFF.

The CDR3 DNA follows: TGCGCCAGCAGGGAGTCAGACAATCAGCCCCAGCATTTT. Its protein product is CASRESDNQPQHF. The V call is TRBV5-1, the J call TRBJ1-5; D gene ambiguous. The germline V gene encodes CDR1 SGHRS and CDR2 YFSETQ. V was pared by 5 bases and J by 3 bases, with 9 bases between. The CDR3 loop spans 13 amino acids.

CDR3: CASSAGLLFDEQFF. In DNA form, the CDR3 reads TGTGCCAGCAGCGCGGGACTCCTCTTCGATGAGCAGTTCTTC. This chain joins TRBV9 and TRBJ2-1; perhaps TRBD2 as D (6 bases). CDR1 is SGDLS, CDR2 YYNGEE, per germline. V lost 3 bases to trimming and J lost 8 bases, with 15 bases between them. This CDR3 spans 14 amino acids.

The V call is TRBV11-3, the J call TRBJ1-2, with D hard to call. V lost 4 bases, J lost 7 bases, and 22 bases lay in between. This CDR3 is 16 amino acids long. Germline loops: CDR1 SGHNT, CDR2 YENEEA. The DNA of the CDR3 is TGTGCCAGCAGCTACTACCGTCTAGAAGAAGAGAGTGGCTACACCTTC. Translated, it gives CASSYYRLEEESGYTF. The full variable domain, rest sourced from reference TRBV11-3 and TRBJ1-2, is EAGVVQSPRYKIIEKKQPVAFWCNPISGHNTLYWYLQNLGQGPELLIRYENEEAVDDSQLPKDRFSAERLKGVDSTLKIQPAELGDSAVYLCASSYYRLEEESGYTFGSGTRLTVV.

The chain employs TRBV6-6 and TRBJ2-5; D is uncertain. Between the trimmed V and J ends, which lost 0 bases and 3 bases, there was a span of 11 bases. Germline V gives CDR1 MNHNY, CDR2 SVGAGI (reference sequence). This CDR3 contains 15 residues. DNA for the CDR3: TGTGCCAGCAGTTACTCGAGCGAGCCCGAAGAGACCCAGTACTTC. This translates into CASSYSSEPEETQYF.

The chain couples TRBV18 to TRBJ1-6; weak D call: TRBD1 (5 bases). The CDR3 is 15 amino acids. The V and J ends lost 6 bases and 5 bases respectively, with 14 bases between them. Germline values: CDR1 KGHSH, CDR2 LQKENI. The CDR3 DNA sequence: TGTGCCAGCTCGCCCACCGGGACCGATAATTCACCCCTCCACTTT. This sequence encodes CASSPTGTDNSPLHF.

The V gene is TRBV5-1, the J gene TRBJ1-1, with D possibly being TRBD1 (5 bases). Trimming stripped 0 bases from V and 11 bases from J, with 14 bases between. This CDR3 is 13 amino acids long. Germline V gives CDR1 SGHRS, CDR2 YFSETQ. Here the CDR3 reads CASSLEDWGPAFF. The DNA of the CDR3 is TGCGCCAGCAGCTTGGAGGATTGGGGACCCGCTTTCTTT.

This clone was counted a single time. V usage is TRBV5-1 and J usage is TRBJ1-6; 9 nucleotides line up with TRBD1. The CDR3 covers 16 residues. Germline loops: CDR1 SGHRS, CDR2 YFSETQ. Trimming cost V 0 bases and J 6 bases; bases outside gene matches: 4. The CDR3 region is CASSLVGGQGNSPLHF. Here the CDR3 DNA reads TGCGCCAGCAGCTTGGTAGGGGGACAGGGTAATTCACCCCTCCACTTT.

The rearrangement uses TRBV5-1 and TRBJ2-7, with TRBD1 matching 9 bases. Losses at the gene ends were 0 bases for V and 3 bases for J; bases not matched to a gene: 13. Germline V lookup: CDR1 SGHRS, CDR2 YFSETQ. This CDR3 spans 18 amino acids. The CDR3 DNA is TGCGCCAGCAGCTTGGCCCCGGCCGGACAGGGGTTCAGCTACGAGCAGTACTTC. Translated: CASSLAPAGQGFSYEQYF.